The 4 T cell receptor beta chains below were found in one sample sequenced in a study of T cells in Graves' hyperthyroidism and ophthalmopathy. RNA transcripts provided the source from which TCR beta CDR3 regions were amplified. First-round RT-PCR of the TCR CDR3 relied on the HTBI primer set. From the multiplex PCR reads, TCRdb called clonotypes with MiXCR, one entry per CDR3 protein. Here the sample spans hundreds of thousands of distinct CDR3 sequences, less than 15% being singletons. Source material: blood. All receptors come from a woman in her late teens or twenties with Graves' hyperthyroidism.

This clonotype occurred many times. This chain uses TRBV11-3 with TRBJ2-1, with 10 bases aligning to TRBD2. The J segment lost 4 bases and the V segment lost 5 bases, leaving 8 bases of the junction unmatched. Germline CDR1 is SGHNT and CDR2 is YENEEA. The CDR3 has 16 amino acids. For the CDR3, the DNA is TGTGCCAGCAGCCTGGGGGGTAGCGGGAGGTACAATGAGCAGTTCTTC. It encodes CASSLGGSGRYNEQFF.

This clonotype came up many times. The chain recombines TRBV19 with TRBJ2-4, with D hard to call. V gave up 3 bases and J gave up 0 bases, with 12 bases separating them. The CDR3 has 16 residues. Germline assignment: CDR1 LNHDA and CDR2 SQIVND (reference sequence). CDR3 protein: CASSMKGVGAKNIQYF. For the CDR3, the DNA is TGTGCCAGTAGTATGAAGGGCGTGGGAGCCAAAAACATTCAGTACTTC.

This clonotype has at least ten counts. V and J are TRBV2 and TRBJ2-3; possibly TRBD1 or TRBD2 for D (6 bases each). In germline, CDR1 is SNHLY, CDR2 FYNNEI. Deletions cut 2 bases from V and 6 bases from J, with 12 bases between. This CDR3 has 14 amino acids. For the CDR3, the DNA is TGTGCCAGCAGTGAAAACGGGGGCGGTGATACGCAGTATTTT. Encoded protein: CASSENGGGDTQYF.

The gene calls are TRBV9 and TRBJ1-6; 11 bases match TRBD1. The trim removed 4 bases at V and 7 bases at J, leaving 7 bases unmatched. Per the germline V gene, CDR1 is SGDLS and CDR2 is YYNGEE. This CDR3 comprises 16 residues. The CDR3 loop reads CASSNGQGAGNSPLHF. The CDR3 DNA reads as TGTGCCAGCAGCAACGGACAGGGGGCCGGCAATTCACCCCTCCACTTT.